The T cell receptor (beta chain) under discussion was sequenced for a study of shared clonotypes between healthy human individuals (dated by TCRdb to about 2020). Background on the whole study: Three men and a couple of women, aged 18 to 49 years, made up the cohort. For each donor, CD4 naive and CD4 memory were each run on three plates, CD8 naive on two plates, and CD8 memory on one plate. Blood TCR repertoires of about 5 healthy adults were deeply sequenced to estimate repertoire size and the extent of clonotype sharing between individuals. To increase sequencing depth and limit assay-specific biases, TCR repertoire library preparation and sequencing were carried out by different laboratories using diverse techniques. Between about 0.8 and 9 billion PBMCs per donor were obtained by leukapheresis.

Points the paper makes about the study in general: Naive subsets generally had larger estimated clonotype richness than memory subsets did. Rarefaction of sorted-subset datasets indicated incomplete sequencing despite the large sequencing depth. The genetic and exposure-history diversity represented was limited by the small number of donors. Sampling was limited to blood, and TCR repertoires in tissue likely differ from TCR repertoires in blood. When a handful of donors were compared, the shared fraction of clonotypes was approximately 5% for naive CD4, approximately 3.5% for naive CD8, 2.3% for memory CD4, and less than 0.5% for memory CD8. Pairwise subsampling indicated that sequencing depth was expected to affect the degree of clonotype sharing among donors. Higher generation probabilities were observed for clonotypes shared by all four sorted-subset donors than for non-shared clonotypes.

V is reduced by 8 bases and J by 0 bases, leaving a spacing of 11 bases between them. CDR1 SNHLY and CDR2 FYNNEI were looked up in the germline V gene. The CDR3, cysteine through phenylalanine, is 14 amino acids long. Only the CDR3 DNA stays, 42 bases, in frame from base 1. TCR CDR3 regions were amplified from genomic DNA by multiplex PCR using the deep immunoSEQ assay. Extracted genomic DNA from each cell subset was distributed evenly across all wells of several immunoSEQ 96-well plates, and each plate was treated as a replicate. For sorted subsets, 200 to 250 ng of genomic DNA, equivalent to tens of thousands of T cell genomes, went into each replicate PCR. Purified libraries were quantified with a Qubit 3.0 fluorometer, sized on a Bioanalyzer 2100, and re-quantified with the KAPA Library Quantification kit. A separate single-read 150-cycle Illumina NextSeq 550 flow cell was used to sequence each immunoSEQ 96-well plate. The authors' analysis ran thus. Because the immunoSEQ output held only junctional sequences and lacked quality scores, the filtering could not match the filtering applied to full-length reads. To assign V/J genes and CDR3, sequences were annotated using PyIR, a Python wrapper for IgBLAST v1.9, with IMGT germline references. Reads were filtered out if the reads had weak V/J assignments (E-value above 1e-6), no CDR3, stop codons, out-of-frame junctions, or ambiguous translated residues. V3J clonotypes were defined as sequences sharing an identical inferred V gene, J gene, and CDR3 amino acid sequence. To compute the percentage overlap between repertoires, the number of shared unique clonotypes was divided by the size of the smaller repertoire. RTK rarefaction, the Chao1 estimator, and Recon v2.1 estimates of unobserved clonotypes were used to assess repertoire richness. OLGA was used to compute generation probabilities for all TCRbeta clonotypes that the gDNA method yielded from a few donors. TCRdb took over this immuneACCESS table, retaining in-frame rearrangements with V and J assigned. Such tables are incomplete; in checked studies, under half of the missing clones stem from an unresolved V gene, and the remainder is unexplained. That table supplies the V and J calls and clone size; D and trimming were determined from the DNA. This sample holds 2 million to 2.5 million clones; roughly 94% were observed only once. The top ten clonotypes cover 0.13% of the sample.

This clone was seen a single time. It has no known antigen specificity. Per-nucleotide qualities are absent, and no much larger clonotype sits a single base away. Healthy HIV-negative adults with no recently reported acute infections or vaccinations were included as donors. All donors were Caucasian adults living in Nashville, Tennessee, USA. CD4+ T cells were enriched by magnetic negative selection; naive cells were then positively selected on CD45RA, and the negative fraction formed the memory subset. After blood collection by leukapheresis, PBMCs were isolated using Ficoll-Histopaque density gradient centrifugation and then cryopreserved in the vapor phase of liquid nitrogen. Analytical flow cytometry was used to check the purity and quantity of each magnetically sorted T cell population. From each sorted fraction, genomic DNA was isolated and quantified by UV absorbance on a Nanodrop 2000c.

The chain is made from TRBV2 and TRBJ2-1; there is no confident call for the D gene. This TCR came from a man between 18 and 35 years old in good health. The specimen sequenced was naive CD4+ T cells sorted from blood. Taken with the paper, the label for cell subset or site translates to: CD45RA+ positively selected. The nucleotides are TGTGCCAGCGACCTGGATAGCTCCTACAATGAGCAGTTCTTC. Its translation is CASDLDSSYNEQFF.